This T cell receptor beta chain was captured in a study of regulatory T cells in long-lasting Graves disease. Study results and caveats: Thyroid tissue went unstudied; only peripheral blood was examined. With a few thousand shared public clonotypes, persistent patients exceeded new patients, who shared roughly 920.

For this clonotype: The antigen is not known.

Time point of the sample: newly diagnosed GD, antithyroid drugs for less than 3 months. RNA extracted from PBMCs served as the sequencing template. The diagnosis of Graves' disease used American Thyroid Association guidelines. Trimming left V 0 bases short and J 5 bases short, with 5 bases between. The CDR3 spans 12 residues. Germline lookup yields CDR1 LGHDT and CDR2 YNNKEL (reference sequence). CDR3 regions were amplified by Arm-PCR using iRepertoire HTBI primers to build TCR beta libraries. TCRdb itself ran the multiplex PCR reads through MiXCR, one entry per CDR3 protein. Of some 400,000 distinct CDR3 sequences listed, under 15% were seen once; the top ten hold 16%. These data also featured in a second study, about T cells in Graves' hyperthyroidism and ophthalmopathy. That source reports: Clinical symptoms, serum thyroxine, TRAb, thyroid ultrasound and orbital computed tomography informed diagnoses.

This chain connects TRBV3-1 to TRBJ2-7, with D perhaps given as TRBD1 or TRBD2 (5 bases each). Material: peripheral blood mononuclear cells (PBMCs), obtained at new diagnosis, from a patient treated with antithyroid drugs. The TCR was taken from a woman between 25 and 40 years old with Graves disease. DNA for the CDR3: TGTGCCAGCAGCCAAGAGGGGGACGAGCAGTACTTC. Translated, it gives CASSQEGDEQYF.